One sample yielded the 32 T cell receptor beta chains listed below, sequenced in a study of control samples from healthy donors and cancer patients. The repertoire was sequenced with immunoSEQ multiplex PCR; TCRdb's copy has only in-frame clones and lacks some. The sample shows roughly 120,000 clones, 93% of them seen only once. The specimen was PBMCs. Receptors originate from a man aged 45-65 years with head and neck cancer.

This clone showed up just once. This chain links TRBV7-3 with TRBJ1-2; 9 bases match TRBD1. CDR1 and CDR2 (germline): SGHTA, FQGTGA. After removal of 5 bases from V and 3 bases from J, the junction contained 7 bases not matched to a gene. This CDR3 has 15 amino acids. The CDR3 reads CASSPQGALHYGYTF. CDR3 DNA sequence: TGTGCCAGCAGCCCACAGGGGGCCCTCCACTATGGCTACACCTTC.

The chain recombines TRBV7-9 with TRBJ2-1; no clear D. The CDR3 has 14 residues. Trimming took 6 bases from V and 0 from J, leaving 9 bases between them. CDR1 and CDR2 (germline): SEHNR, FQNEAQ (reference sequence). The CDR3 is CASSTGNSYNEQFF. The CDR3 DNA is TGTGCCAGCAGTACTGGAAACTCCTACAATGAGCAGTTCTTC.

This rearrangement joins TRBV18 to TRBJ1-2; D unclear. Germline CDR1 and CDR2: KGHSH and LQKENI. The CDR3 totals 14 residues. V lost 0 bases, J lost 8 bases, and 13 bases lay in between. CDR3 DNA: TGTGCCAGCTCACCACCGGGCGGGAGGACGGGCTACACCTTC. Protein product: CASSPPGGRTGYTF.

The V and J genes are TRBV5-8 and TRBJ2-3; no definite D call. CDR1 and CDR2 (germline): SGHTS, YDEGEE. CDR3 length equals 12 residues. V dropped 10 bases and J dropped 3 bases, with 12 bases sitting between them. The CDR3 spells CAGKGTTDTQYF. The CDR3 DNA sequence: TGTGCCGGAAAGGGTACAACAGATACGCAGTATTTT.

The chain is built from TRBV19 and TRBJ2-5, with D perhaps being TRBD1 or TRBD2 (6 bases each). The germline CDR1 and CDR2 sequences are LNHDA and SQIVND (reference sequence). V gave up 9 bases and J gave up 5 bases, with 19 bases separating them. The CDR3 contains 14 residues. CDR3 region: CASQEGGLGETQYF. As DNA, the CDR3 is TGTGCCAGCCAAGAGGGGGGCCTCGGGGAGACCCAGTACTTC.

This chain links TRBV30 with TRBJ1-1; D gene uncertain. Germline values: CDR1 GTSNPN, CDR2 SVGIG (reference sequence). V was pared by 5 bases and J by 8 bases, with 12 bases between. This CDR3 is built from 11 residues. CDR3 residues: CAWGSKGEAFF. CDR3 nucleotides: TGTGCCTGGGGATCAAAGGGAGAAGCTTTCTTT.

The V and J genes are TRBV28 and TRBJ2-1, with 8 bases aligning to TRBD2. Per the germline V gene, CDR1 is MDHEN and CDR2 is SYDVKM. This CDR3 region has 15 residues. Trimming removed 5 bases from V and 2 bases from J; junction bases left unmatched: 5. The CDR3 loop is CASSDGTSPYNEQFF. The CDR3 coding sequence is TGTGCCAGCAGTGACGGGACTAGTCCCTACAATGAGCAGTTCTTC. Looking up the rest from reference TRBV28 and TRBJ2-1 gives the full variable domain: DVKVTQSSRYLVKRTGEKVFLECVQDMDHENMFWYRQDPGLGLRLIYFSYDVKMKEKGDIPEGYSVSREKKERFSLILESASTNQTSMYLCASSDGTSPYNEQFFGPGTRLTVL.

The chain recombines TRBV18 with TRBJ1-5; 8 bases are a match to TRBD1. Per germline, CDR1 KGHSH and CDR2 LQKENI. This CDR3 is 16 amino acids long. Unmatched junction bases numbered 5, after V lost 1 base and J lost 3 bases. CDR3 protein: CASSPRQGLINQPQHF. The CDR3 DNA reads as TGTGCCAGCTCACCACGACAGGGGCTAATCAATCAGCCCCAGCATTTT.

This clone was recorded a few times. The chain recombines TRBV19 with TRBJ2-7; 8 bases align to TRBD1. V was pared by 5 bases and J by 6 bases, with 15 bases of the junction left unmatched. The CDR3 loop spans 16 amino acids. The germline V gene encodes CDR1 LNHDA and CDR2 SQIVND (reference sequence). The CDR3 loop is CASSSQHGTGAREQYF. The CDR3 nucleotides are TGTGCCAGTAGTTCTCAACACGGGACAGGTGCGCGCGAGCAGTACTTC.

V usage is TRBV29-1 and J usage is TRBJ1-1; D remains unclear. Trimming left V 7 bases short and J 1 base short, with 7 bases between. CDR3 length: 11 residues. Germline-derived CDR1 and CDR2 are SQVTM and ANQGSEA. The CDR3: CSGLGNTEAFF. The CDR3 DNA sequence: TGCAGCGGGCTGGGGAACACTGAAGCTTTCTTT.

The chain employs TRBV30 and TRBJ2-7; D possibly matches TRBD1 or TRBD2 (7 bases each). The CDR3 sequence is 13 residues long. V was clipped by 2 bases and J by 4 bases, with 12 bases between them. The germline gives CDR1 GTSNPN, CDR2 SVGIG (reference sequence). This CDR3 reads CAWSTQGGYEQYF. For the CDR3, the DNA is TGTGCCTGGAGTACTCAGGGGGGGTACGAGCAGTACTTC.

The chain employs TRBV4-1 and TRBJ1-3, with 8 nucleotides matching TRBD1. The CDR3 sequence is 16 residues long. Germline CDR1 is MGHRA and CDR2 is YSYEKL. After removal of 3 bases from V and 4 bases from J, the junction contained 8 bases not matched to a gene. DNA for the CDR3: TGCGCCAGCAGCCATCACTCAGGGGGCTCAGGAAACACCATATATTTT. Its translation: CASSHHSGGSGNTIYF.

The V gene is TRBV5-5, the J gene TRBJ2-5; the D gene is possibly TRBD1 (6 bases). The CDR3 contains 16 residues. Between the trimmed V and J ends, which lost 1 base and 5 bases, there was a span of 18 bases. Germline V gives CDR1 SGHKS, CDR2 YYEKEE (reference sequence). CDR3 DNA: TGTGCCAGCAGCTTGTGGTCCTTACAGGGCCAGGAGACCCAGTACTTC. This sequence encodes CASSLWSLQGQETQYF.

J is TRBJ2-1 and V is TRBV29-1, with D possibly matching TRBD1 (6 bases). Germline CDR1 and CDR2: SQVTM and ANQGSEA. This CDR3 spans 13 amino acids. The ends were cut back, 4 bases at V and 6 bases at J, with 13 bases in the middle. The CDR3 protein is CSVVAARGNEQFF. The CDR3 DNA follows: TGCAGCGTTGTTGCCGCCAGGGGCAATGAGCAGTTCTTC.

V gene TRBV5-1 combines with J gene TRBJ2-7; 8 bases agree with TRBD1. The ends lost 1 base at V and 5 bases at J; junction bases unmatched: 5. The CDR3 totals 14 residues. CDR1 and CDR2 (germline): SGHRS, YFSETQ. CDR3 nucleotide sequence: TGCGCCAGCAGCTTGTACTCAGGGGGCGACGAGCAGTACTTC. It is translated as CASSLYSGGDEQYF. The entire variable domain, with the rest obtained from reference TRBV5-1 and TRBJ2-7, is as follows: KAGVTQTPRYLIKTRGQQVTLSCSPISGHRSVSWYQQTPGQGLQFLFEYFSETQRNKGNFPGRFSGRQFSNSRSEMNVSTLELGDSALYLCASSLYSGGDEQYFGPGTRLTVT.

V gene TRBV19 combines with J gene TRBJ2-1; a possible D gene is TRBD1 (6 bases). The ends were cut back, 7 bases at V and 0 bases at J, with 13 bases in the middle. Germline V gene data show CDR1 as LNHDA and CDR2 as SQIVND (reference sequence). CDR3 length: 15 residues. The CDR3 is CASKLGASSYNEQFF. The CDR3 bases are TGTGCCAGTAAGCTGGGGGCGAGCTCCTACAATGAGCAGTTCTTC.

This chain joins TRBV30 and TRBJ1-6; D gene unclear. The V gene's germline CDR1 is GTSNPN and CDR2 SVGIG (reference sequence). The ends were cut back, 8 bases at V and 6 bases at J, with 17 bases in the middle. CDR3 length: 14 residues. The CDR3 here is CAIRNRLSNSPLHF. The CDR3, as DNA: TGTGCCATCCGTAACCGGTTAAGTAATTCACCCCTCCACTTT.

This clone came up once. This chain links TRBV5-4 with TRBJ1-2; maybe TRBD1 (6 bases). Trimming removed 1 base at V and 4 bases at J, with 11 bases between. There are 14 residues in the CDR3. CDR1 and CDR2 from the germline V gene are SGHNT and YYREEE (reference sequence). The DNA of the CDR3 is TGTGCCAGCAGCTTGTCCCAGGGGCCCTATGGCTACACCTTC. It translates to CASSLSQGPYGYTF.

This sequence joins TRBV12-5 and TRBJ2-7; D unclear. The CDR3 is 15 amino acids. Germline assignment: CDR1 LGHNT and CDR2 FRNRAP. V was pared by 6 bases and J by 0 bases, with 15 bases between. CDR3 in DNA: TGTGCTAGTGGCTTAGGACGTTTTGACTCCTACGAGCAGTACTTC. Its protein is CASGLGRFDSYEQYF. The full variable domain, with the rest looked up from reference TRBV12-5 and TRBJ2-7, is DARVTQTPRHKVTEMGQEVTMRCQPILGHNTVFWYRQTMMQGLELLAYFRNRAPLDDSGMPKDRFSAEMPDATLATLKIQPSEPRDSAVYFCASGLGRFDSYEQYFGPGTRLTVT.

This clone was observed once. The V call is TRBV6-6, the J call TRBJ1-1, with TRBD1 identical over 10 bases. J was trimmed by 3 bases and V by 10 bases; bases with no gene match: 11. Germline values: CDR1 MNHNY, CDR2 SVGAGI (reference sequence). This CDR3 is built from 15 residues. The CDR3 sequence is CATTPSGTGDTEAFF. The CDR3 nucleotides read TGTGCCACCACCCCCTCCGGGACAGGGGACACTGAAGCTTTCTTT.

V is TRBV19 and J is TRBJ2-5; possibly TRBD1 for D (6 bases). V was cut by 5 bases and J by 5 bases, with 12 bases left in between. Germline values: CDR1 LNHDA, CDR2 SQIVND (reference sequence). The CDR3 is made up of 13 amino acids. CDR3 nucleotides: TGTGCCAGTAGTGATGGGGGCAGGGAGACCCAGTACTTC. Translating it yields CASSDGGRETQYF.

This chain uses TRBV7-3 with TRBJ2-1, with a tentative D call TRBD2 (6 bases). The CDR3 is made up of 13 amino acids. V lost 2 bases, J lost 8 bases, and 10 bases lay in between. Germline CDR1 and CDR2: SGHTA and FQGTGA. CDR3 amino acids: CASSLRGLDEQFF. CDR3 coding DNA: TGTGCCAGCAGCTTACGGGGACTCGATGAGCAGTTCTTC.

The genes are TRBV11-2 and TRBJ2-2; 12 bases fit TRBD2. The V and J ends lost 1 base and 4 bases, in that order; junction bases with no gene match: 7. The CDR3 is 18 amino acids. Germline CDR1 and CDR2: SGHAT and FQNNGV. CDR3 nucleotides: TGTGCCAGCAGCTTAGGTACCGGACTAGCGGGGAGCACCGGGGAGCTGTTTTTT. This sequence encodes CASSLGTGLAGSTGELFF.

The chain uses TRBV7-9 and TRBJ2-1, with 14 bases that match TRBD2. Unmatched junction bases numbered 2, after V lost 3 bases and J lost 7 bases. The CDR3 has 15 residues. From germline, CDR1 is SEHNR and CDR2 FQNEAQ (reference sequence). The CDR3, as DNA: TGTGCCAGCAGCTTGACTAGCGGGGGGGCAAATGAGCAGTTCTTC. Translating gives CASSLTSGGANEQFF. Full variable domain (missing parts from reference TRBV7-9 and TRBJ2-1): DTGVSQNPRHKITKRGQNVTFRCDPISEHNRLYWYRQTLGQGPEFLTYFQNEAQLEKSRLLSDRFSAERPKGSFSTLEIQRTEQGDSAMYLCASSLTSGGANEQFFGPGTRLTVL.

CDR3 amino acids: CASSPTAYNEQFF. The CDR3 DNA reads as TGTGCCAGTAGTCCCACGGCTTACAATGAGCAGTTCTTC. The chain employs TRBV19 and TRBJ2-1; D is uncertain. CDR3 length: 13 amino acids. V was pared by 5 bases and J by 4 bases, with 9 bases between. Germline CDR1 and CDR2: LNHDA and SQIVND (reference sequence).

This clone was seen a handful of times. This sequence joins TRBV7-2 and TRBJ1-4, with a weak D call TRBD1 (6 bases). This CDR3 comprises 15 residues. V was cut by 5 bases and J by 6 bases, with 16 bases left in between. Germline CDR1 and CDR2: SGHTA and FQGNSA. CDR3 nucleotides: TGTGCCAGCAGCCGTGGAGGGGGTGGCCATGAAAAACTGTTTTTT. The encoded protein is CASSRGGGGHEKLFF.

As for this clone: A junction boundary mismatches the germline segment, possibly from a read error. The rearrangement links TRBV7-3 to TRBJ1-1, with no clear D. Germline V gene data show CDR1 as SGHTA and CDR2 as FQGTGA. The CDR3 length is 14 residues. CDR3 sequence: CASSLTRQNTEAFF. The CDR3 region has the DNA TGTGCCAGCAGCCTAACCCGGCAGAACACTGAAGCTTTCTTT.

The CDR3 loop is CASTLRGEKLFF. The CDR3 nucleotides read TGTGCCAGCACCTTAAGGGGGGAAAAACTGTTTTTT. The genes are TRBV12-3 or TRBV12-4 and TRBJ1-4; D may be TRBD1 (6 bases). The CDR3 is made up of 12 amino acids. V lost 7 bases, J lost 8 bases, and 11 bases lay in between.

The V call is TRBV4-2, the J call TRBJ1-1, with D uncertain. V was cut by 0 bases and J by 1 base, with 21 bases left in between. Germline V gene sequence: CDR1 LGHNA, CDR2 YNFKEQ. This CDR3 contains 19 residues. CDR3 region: CASSQDLVVVVGRNTEAFF. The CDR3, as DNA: TGTGCCAGCAGCCAAGATCTGGTAGTTGTCGTCGGGCGGAACACTGAAGCTTTCTTT.

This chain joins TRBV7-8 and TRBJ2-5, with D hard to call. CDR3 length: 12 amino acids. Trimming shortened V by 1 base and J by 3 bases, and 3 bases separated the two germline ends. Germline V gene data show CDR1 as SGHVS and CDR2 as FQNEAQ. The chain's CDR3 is CASSLGEETQYF. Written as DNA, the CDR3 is TGTGCCAGCAGCTTAGGGGAAGAGACCCAGTACTTC.

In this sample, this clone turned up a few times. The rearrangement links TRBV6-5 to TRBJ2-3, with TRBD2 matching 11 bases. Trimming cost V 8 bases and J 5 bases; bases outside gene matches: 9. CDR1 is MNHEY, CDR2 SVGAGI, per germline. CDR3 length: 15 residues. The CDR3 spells CASQGLAGGLDTQYF. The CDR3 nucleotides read TGTGCCAGCCAGGGGCTAGCGGGGGGTTTAGATACGCAGTATTTT.

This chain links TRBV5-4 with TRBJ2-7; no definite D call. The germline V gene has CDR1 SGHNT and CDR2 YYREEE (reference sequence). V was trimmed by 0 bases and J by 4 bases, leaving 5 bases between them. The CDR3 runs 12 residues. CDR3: CASSLGVYEQYF. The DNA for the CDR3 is TGTGCCAGCAGCTTGGGTGTTTACGAGCAGTACTTC.